This T cell receptor beta chain was sequenced in a study of blood T cell repertoires in COVID-19. Turning to the study itself: The United States, Italy and Spain were the sources of the acute and convalescent COVID-19 samples.

The repertoire was sequenced with immunoSEQ multiplex PCR; TCRdb's copy has only in-frame clones and lacks some. The data contain about 44,000 clones, about 80% of them singletons. J gave up 5 bases and V 4 bases, and 9 bases lay outside the gene matches. CDR3 length equals 14 residues. CDR1 and CDR2 from the germline V gene are SGDLS and YYNGEE. The source is a human donor in a cohort sampled during active COVID-19. This chain connects TRBV9 to TRBJ2-7, with 7 bases that match TRBD2. Sequencing was performed on peripheral blood. CDR3 protein: CASSPTPTSHEQYF. DNA of the CDR3: TGTGCCAGCAGCCCAACCCCGACTAGCCACGAGCAGTACTTC.